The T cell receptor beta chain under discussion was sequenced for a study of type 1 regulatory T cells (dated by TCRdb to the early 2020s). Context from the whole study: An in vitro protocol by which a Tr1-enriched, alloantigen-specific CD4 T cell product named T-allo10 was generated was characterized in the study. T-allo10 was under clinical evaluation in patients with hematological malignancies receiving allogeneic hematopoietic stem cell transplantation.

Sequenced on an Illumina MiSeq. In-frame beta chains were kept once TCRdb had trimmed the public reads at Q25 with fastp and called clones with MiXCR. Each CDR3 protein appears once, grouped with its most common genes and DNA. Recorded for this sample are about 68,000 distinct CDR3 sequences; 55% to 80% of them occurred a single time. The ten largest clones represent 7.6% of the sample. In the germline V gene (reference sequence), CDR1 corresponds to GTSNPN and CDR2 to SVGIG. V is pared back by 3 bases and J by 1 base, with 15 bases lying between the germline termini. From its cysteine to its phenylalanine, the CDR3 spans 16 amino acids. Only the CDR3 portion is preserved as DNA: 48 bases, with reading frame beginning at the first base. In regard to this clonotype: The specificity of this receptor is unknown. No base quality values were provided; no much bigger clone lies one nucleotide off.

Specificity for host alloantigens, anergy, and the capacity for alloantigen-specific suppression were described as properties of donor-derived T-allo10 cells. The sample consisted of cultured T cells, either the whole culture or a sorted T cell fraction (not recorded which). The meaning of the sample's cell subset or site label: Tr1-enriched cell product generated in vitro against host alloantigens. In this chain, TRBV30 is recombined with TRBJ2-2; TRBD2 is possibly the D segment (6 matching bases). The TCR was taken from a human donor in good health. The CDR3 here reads CAWRERERGNTGELFF. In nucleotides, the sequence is TGTGCCTGGAGGGAACGGGAGAGGGGGAACACCGGGGAGCTGTTTTTT.